Listed below are T cell receptor beta chains from one sample, sequenced in a study of blood T cell repertoires in COVID-19. Only in-frame clones appear in the TCRdb table, and some are missing; sequencing was by immunoSEQ multiplex PCR. Of about 160,000 clones in the sample, over 75% were seen once. Input material: peripheral blood. Every receptor here comes from a man aged 60 to 75 who had recovered from COVID-19. Each CDR3 is given with its conserved first and last residue. Each record gives: clone size, D gene, V gene, J gene, CDR3 protein, CDR3 DNA. A D gene is named only where the DNA matches it firmly. Some rows have no size entry. The others give once, few or many, or a class for an expanded clone.

-,-,TRBV10-3,TRBJ1-1,CAISVQGANTEAFF,TGTGCCATCAGTGTCCAGGGCGCGAACACTGAAGCTTTCTTT
-,-,TRBV4-1,TRBJ2-5,CASSQGVGTPQETQYF,TGCGCCAGCAGCCAAGGGGTCGGGACACCCCAAGAGACCCAGTACTTC
-,TRBD2,TRBV4-1,TRBJ2-3,CASSQDGAAGGADTQYF,TGCGCCAGCAGCCAAGACGGAGCCGCGGGGGGTGCAGATACGCAGTATTTT
-,-,TRBV2,TRBJ1-5,CASKEEVGVQPQHF,TGTGCCAGCAAGGAAGAGGTAGGAGTACAGCCCCAGCATTTT
-,TRBD1,TRBV29-1,TRBJ1-1,CSVENRGPNTEAFF,TGCAGCGTTGAGAACAGGGGGCCGAACACTGAAGCTTTCTTT
-,-,TRBV18,TRBJ2-3,CASSPFRNTDTQYF,TGTGCCAGCTCACCATTTAGAAACACAGATACGCAGTATTTT
few,-,TRBV18,TRBJ2-1,CASSPPQGPSYNEQFF,TGTGCCAGCTCACCACCGCAGGGGCCTTCCTACAATGAGCAGTTCTTC
-,-,TRBV1,TRBJ2-1,CTSSHVTPDRVVEFF,TGCACCAGCAGCCACGTTACGCCCGACAGGGTAGTTGAATTCTTC
-,-,TRBV6-2/TRBV6-3,TRBJ2-1,CASSYGAGSAGNEQFF,TGTGCCAGCAGTTACGGTGCTGGGTCCGCAGGCAATGAGCAGTTCTTC
few,TRBD1,TRBV19,TRBJ2-1,CASRTPRTGGTNEQFF,TGTGCCAGTCGAACCCCGCGGACAGGGGGCACGAATGAGCAGTTCTTC
-,-,TRBV7-3,TRBJ2-3,CASSLQGGSTDTQYF,TGTGCCAGCAGCTTGCAGGGAGGTAGCACAGATACGCAGTATTTT
-,TRBD1,TRBV9,TRBJ2-1,CASSDRTGNEQFF,TGTGCCAGCAGCGACCGGACAGGCAATGAGCAGTTCTTC
once,-,TRBV24-1,TRBJ2-2,CATSAWGEGELFF,TGTGCCACCAGTGCCTGGGGGGAAGGGGAGCTGTTTTTT
-,-,TRBV6-1,TRBJ2-5,CASSETIGSGYGTQYF,TGTGCCAGCAGTGAAACTATTGGGTCAGGGTATGGGACCCAGTACTTC
-,-,TRBV6-1,TRBJ1-2,CASSEQGGSGGYGYTF,TGTGCCAGCAGTGAACAGGGAGGGAGCGGGGGCTATGGCTACACCTTC
-,-,TRBV5-1,TRBJ2-1,CASSLDSSKVF,TGCGCCAGCAGCCTTGACAGCAGCAAAGTCTTC
-,-,TRBV24-1,TRBJ2-3,CATSDPQGGGADTQYF,TGTGCCACCAGTGACCCGCAGGGGGGAGGTGCAGATACGCAGTATTTT
-,-,TRBV6-6,TRBJ1-6,CASSYSRQSNSPLHF,TGTGCCAGCAGTTACTCTCGACAGAGTAATTCACCCCTCCACTTT
-,-,TRBV10-3,TRBJ2-5,CAISLTTRQETQYF,TGTGCCATCAGTCTAACGACTCGACAAGAGACCCAGTACTTC
-,-,TRBV7-3,TRBJ1-2,CASSLTGDMGVYGYTF,TGTGCCAGCAGCTTAACTGGGGACATGGGGGTCTATGGCTACACCTTC
-,-,TRBV6-5,TRBJ1-1,CASRRMDRNTEAFF,TGTGCCAGCAGGAGAATGGACAGGAACACTGAAGCTTTCTTT
-,TRBD1,TRBV7-8,TRBJ2-1,CASSLVQGAFYEQFF,TGTGCCAGCAGCTTAGTACAGGGGGCCTTCTATGAGCAGTTCTTC
-,TRBD1,TRBV15,TRBJ2-7,CATSRAGTGGGGGGYEQYF,TGTGCCACCAGCAGAGCCGGGACAGGGGGCGGTGGAGGGGGCTACGAGCAGTACTTC
few,-,TRBV4-2,TRBJ1-2,CASSLPRDGSGYTF,TGTGCCAGCAGCCTCCCCCGAGATGGGAGCGGCTACACCTTC
-,TRBD2,TRBV5-1,TRBJ2-7,CASSLLERGSYEQYF,TGCGCCAGCAGCTTATTGGAGCGGGGTTCCTACGAGCAGTACTTC